The source of this T cell receptor beta chain is a study of blood T cell repertoires in COVID-19. Study information: There were acute and convalescent COVID-19 samples, and they came from the United States, Italy and Spain. T cells, B-cell-depleted T cells, or PBMCs provided the cDNA or gDNA that served as material.

Profiling relied on immunoSEQ multiplex PCR, and the TCRdb table lists in-frame clones only, not all of them. The table includes approximately 260,000 clones, around 87% detected once. J was trimmed by 9 bases and V by 2 bases; bases with no gene match: 5. Germline V gene lookup returns CDR1 LGHNA and CDR2 YNFKEQ. This CDR3 has 16 amino acids. The rearrangement links TRBV4-2 to TRBJ2-2; TRBD2 matches at 14 bases. Specimen: peripheral blood. The clonotype originates from a woman in her sixties with COVID-19, enrolled during active disease. CDR3 region: CASSQPGLAGGRELFF. The CDR3 coding sequence is TGTGCCAGCAGCCAACCCGGACTAGCGGGGGGAAGGGAGCTGTTTTTT.